The clone carrying this T cell receptor (beta chain) was detected a few times. Its antigen is unidentified. Indicated treatment: approximately nine-day PBMC culture with coronavirus spike peptide pools or control peptides (ViraFEST assay). After expanding antigen-specific T cells with peptide pools, ViraFEST sequenced their TCRs. Cells received half-medium changes with fresh IL-2 medium on days 3 and 7. Cultured CD4+ T cell DNA was sequenced using the Oncomine TCR Beta short-read assay. TCRdb re-called the PCR reads through MiXCR, storing one row per CDR3 protein. The table lists 15,000 to 20,000 distinct CDR3 sequences, 45% to 50% of them singletons, with roughly 4% in the top ten. This record comes from a study of vaccination and CD4 T cells after COVID-19. For the study at large: Post-COVID sampling occurred a median 101 days after diagnosis (range 35 to 161). As a positive control, some control cultures were given a CEFX pool, while others were given an HIV-1 Nef pool or no peptide.

The CDR3 extends over 13 amino acids. Sequencing was performed on CD4+ T cells from blood, cultured in vitro. This receptor was taken from a human donor who had recovered from COVID-19. This chain uses TRBV21-1 with TRBJ2-7; TRBD1 reflects the table's D call only, with no check against the DNA. TRBV21-1 is a recognized pseudogene. This chain's CDR3 is CASSKTGFYEQYF. CDR3 nucleotides: TGTGCCAGCAGCAAAACAGGTTTCTACGAGCAGTACTTC.